This entry concerns a single T cell receptor beta chain. The specificity of this receptor is unknown. Base qualities are not recorded, but no much larger clone differs from it by a single base. The data belong to a study of OX40 agonist ivuxolimab in advanced cancers. At the level of the whole study: Ivuxolimab was an agonistic, fully human IgG2 monoclonal antibody directed against OX40 (CD134), a costimulatory receptor. Intravenous ivuxolimab was administered to patients every 2 weeks at six dose levels: 0.01, 0.1, 0.3, 1.5, 3 and 10 mg/kg. Among the approximately 54 dose-escalation patients, around 19 had hepatocellular carcinoma, roughly 15 melanoma, 9 renal cell carcinoma and 9 head and neck cancer. In the dose-escalation cohort, 82.7% of patients were male, and the mean age was approximately 60 years, with a range of about 23 to 90. Prior anti-PD-1, anti-PD-L1 or anti-CTLA-4 therapy was permitted, and checkpoint inhibitors had been received by less than 45% of dose-escalation patients. Three dose-escalation patients achieved partial responses, one with hepatocellular carcinoma and two with cutaneous melanoma. The purpose of peripheral TCRbeta sequencing was to test whether ivuxolimab changed TCR sequence diversity and led to clonal T-cell expansion. The monotherapy dose-escalation portion (N of about 50 patients) of the phase I ivuxolimab trial is reported in the paper.

To sequence the TCRbeta CDR3 region, genomic DNA was isolated from the sorted cells. The immunoSEQ Assay was used to sequence the TCRbeta CDR3 regions. As stored in TCRdb, this immuneACCESS dataset retains in-frame rearrangements with V and J assigned. A fraction of the clones does not appear; measured against another copy, unresolved V genes explain less than half of the discrepancy, and the remainder lacks a known reason. Here the sample has roughly 40,000 clones; around 82% occur a single time. The ten largest make up roughly 2% of the sample. The paper as a whole reports these results and caveats: Clonal expansion of both CD4+ and CD8+ blood T cells was observed from baseline to week 6 at doses 0.1 to 3.0 mg/kg. Which antigens the clonally expanded peripheral T cells were specific for was not determined. Low levels of normalized T-cell clonal expansion were also seen in some nonresponding patients. Partial responders in the 0.1-3.0 mg/kg groups had among the lowest normalized peripheral clonal expansion, especially among CD8+ T cells. After ivuxolimab, more expanded clones were found on average in CD8+ T cells than in CD4+ T cells.

The trial excluded patients who had a history of autoimmune disease or who were on systemic immunosuppression. Peripheral blood for TCR sequencing was drawn from every dose cohort at baseline, at cycle 4 day 1 and at cycle 7 day 1. The samples were drawn from a first-in-human, open-label, multicenter phase I dose-escalation trial of ivuxolimab. Adults with locally advanced or metastatic head and neck squamous cell, hepatocellular, melanoma or renal cell carcinoma were enrolled in the trial. CD4+ and CD8+ T cells were sorted separately from peripheral blood before TCR sequencing. Relative to germline, V is missing 0 bases and J is missing 7 bases, with 8 bases of the junction outside any gene match. In the germline V gene, CDR1 corresponds to SQVTM and CDR2 to ANQGSEA. From cysteine to phenylalanine, the CDR3 is 15 amino acids long. Here the CDR3 DNA is all that survives: 45 bases in frame from base 1.

This material consisted of CD4+ or CD8+ T cells sorted from blood, taken in a trial of the OX40 agonist ivuxolimab. The chain is assembled from TRBV29-1 and TRBJ2-1; 8 nucleotides in the junction match TRBD1. This clonotype originated in an adult with an advanced solid tumor such as melanoma, head and neck, liver or kidney cancer. The nucleotide sequence reads TGCAGCGTTGAAGAGCCTGGACAGGGTAAGAATGAGCAGTTCTTC. This encodes CSVEEPGQGKNEQFF.